A selection of T cell receptor beta chains follows, all from one sample in a study of blood T cell repertoires in COVID-19. Sequencing used immunoSEQ multiplex PCR; TCRdb keeps in-frame clones, though not all of them. The repertoire holds hundreds of thousands of clones, with 82% as singletons. Sequencing input: peripheral blood. The receptors come from a woman aged 80 or older with acute or convalescent COVID-19. CDR3s include the opening cysteine and the closing phenylalanine or tryptophan. Some rows mark clone size as missing; the rest say once, few, many or name a class of expanded clone.

j_call v_call clone_size cdr3_aa
TRBJ1-5 TRBV6-9 - CASSSPAGTQNSNQPQHF
TRBJ2-3 TRBV4-3 - CASSHQQRGGTSGYTDTQYF
TRBJ1-2 TRBV5-4 - CASHEVNYGYTF
TRBJ1-2 TRBV7-2 - CASSPGTGVNYGYTF
TRBJ1-2 TRBV9 - CASSVAANSYGYTF
TRBJ1-6 TRBV5-5 - CASSSNRGPLHF
TRBJ2-3 TRBV18 - CASSLQGGTDTQYF
TRBJ2-3 TRBV7-2 - CASSLRATNLGGTTDTQYF
TRBJ1-3 TRBV7-9 - CASNPWTVGNTIYF
TRBJ1-1 TRBV6-2/TRBV6-3 - CASSSDRGRGNTEAFF
TRBJ2-5 TRBV7-3 - CASSLIAGGQETQYF
TRBJ1-6 TRBV19 - CASRGGGSPLHF
TRBJ2-5 TRBV9 - CASSVGISGVTQYF
TRBJ2-7 TRBV6-5 - CASSYSSGRTGYEQYF
TRBJ1-1 TRBV5-8 once CASNKRAGRGTEAFF
TRBJ1-6 TRBV6-2/TRBV6-3 - CASSLQPIGTRASYNSPLHF
TRBJ2-3 TRBV15 - CATSTRRLGTDTQYF
TRBJ2-3 TRBV30 - CAWSVRGLLQPTDTQYF
TRBJ1-2 TRBV6-6 - CASILDLRGGYTF
TRBJ2-5 TRBV3-1/TRBV3-2 - CASSQGSSHQTQYF
TRBJ2-1 TRBV4-3 - CASSQEGPGSASSYNEQFF
TRBJ2-3 TRBV4-3 once CASSQVRPAETARRISTDTQYF
TRBJ2-4 TRBV21-1 - CASSKVETGVVREENIQYF
TRBJ1-2 TRBV5-4 few CASSLAGGQGDYGYTF
TRBJ1-5 TRBV6-2/TRBV6-3 once CASSYAAGRNQPQHF
TRBJ2-2 TRBV7-2 - CASSLAGGADTGELFF
TRBJ1-5 TRBV6-1 few CASSENTVNQPQHF
TRBJ1-2 TRBV28 - CASSTGPGEYGYTF
TRBJ1-1 TRBV27 - CASSPFGGGTEAFF
TRBJ2-7 TRBV18 - CASSPDQWGAYEQYF
TRBJ1-1 TRBV5-5 - CASRFVMGGDTEAFF
TRBJ2-5 TRBV5-1 - CASSLDPSGGRETQYF
TRBJ2-1 TRBV7-2 once CASSLALAGGNEQFF
TRBJ1-2 TRBV6-1 - CASSERTGVGGYTF
TRBJ1-6 TRBV7-6 - CASSPLAVAASPLHF
TRBJ1-4 TRBV28 - CASTGWDMVLHEKLFF
TRBJ2-7 TRBV5-4 - CASSVGTGVSYEQYF
TRBJ1-6 TRBV2 - CASSELGLKTGSPLHF
TRBJ2-7 TRBV7-3 - CASSSRAGDEQYF
TRBJ2-1 TRBV13 few CASSPGIRSSYNEQFF
TRBJ1-1 TRBV6-5 - CASSYSGARGNTEAFF
TRBJ1-5 TRBV6-2/TRBV6-3 - CASSYRDRVNQPQHF
TRBJ2-1 TRBV20-1 - CSVLGNEQFF
TRBJ1-2 TRBV6-5 - CASSFGGHYGYTF
TRBJ2-7 TRBV5-6 few CASSLVFGHSYEQYF